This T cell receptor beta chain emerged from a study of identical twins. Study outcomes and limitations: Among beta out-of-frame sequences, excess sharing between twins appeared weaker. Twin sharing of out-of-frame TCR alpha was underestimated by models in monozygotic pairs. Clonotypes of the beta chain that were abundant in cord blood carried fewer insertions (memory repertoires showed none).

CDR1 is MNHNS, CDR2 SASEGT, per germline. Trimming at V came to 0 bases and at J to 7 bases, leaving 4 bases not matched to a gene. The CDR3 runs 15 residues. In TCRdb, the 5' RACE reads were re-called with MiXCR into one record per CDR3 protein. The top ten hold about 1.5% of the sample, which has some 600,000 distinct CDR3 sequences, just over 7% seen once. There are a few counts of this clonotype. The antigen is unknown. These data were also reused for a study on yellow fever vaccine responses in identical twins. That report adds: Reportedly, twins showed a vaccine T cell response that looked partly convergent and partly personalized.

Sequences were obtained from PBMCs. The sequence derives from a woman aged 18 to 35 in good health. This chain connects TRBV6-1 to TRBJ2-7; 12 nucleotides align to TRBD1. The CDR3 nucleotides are TGTGCCAGCAGTGAAGCCGGGACAGGGGGCTATGAGCAGTACTTC. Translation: CASSEAGTGGYEQYF.